Listed below are T cell receptor beta chains from one sample, sequenced in a study of blood T cell repertoires in COVID-19. TCRdb keeps only in-frame clones here, not all; method: immunoSEQ multiplex PCR. Here the sample spans approximately 450,000 clones, 80% to 90% being singletons. Input material: PBMCs or T cells enriched from blood (not recorded which). These receptors were taken from a man younger than 45 who had recovered from COVID-19. The CDR3 runs from the conserved cysteine through the conserved F or W. A D gene is named only where the DNA matches it firmly. Size values are once, few and many counts, or a class for expanded clones, and some rows have none.

CDR3aa: CASSLGTGSGEKLFF; CDR3nt: TGTGCCAGCAGCTTGGGGACAGGGAGTGGTGAAAAACTGTTTTTT; v_gene: TRBV5-4; abundance: NA; j_gene: TRBJ1-4; d_gene: TRBD1
CDR3aa: CASSAAYEQYF; CDR3nt: TGCGCCAGCAGCGCAGCCTACGAGCAGTACTTC; v_gene: TRBV5-1; abundance: NA; j_gene: TRBJ2-7; d_gene: NA
CDR3aa: CASSLVGQARSETGELFF; CDR3nt: TGCGCCAGCAGCTTGGTAGGACAGGCAAGGTCCGAGACCGGGGAGCTGTTTTTT; v_gene: TRBV5-1; abundance: NA; j_gene: TRBJ2-2; d_gene: TRBD1
CDR3aa: CASSQGPGSGGEQYF; CDR3nt: TGTGCCAGCAGCCAAGGGCCAGGGTCCGGTGGCGAGCAGTACTTC; v_gene: TRBV14; abundance: NA; j_gene: TRBJ2-7; d_gene: NA
CDR3aa: CASSPGGGSTGELFF; CDR3nt: TGTGCCAGCAGCCCTGGGGGCGGAAGCACCGGGGAGCTGTTTTTT; v_gene: TRBV2; abundance: NA; j_gene: TRBJ2-2; d_gene: NA
CDR3aa: CASSAQGYEQYF; CDR3nt: TGTGCCAGCAGTGCACAGGGCTACGAGCAGTACTTC; v_gene: TRBV12-3/TRBV12-4; abundance: NA; j_gene: TRBJ2-7; d_gene: NA
CDR3aa: CASSGATGEQETQYF; CDR3nt: TGCGCCAGCTCGGGAGCAACCGGGGAACAAGAGACCCAGTACTTC; v_gene: TRBV5-1; abundance: NA; j_gene: TRBJ2-5; d_gene: NA
CDR3aa: CASSEAGTRVDTQYF; CDR3nt: TGTGCCAGCAGTGAAGCGGGGACTAGGGTTGATACGCAGTATTTT; v_gene: TRBV2; abundance: NA; j_gene: TRBJ2-3; d_gene: TRBD2
CDR3aa: CASSPLNRRPGEEQYF; CDR3nt: TGTGCCAGCAGTCCCCTAAATAGGAGGCCGGGGGAAGAGCAGTACTTC; v_gene: TRBV27; abundance: once; j_gene: TRBJ2-7; d_gene: NA
CDR3aa: CSVGFAEAFF; CDR3nt: TGCAGCGTCGGGTTCGCTGAAGCTTTCTTT; v_gene: TRBV29-1; abundance: NA; j_gene: TRBJ1-1; d_gene: NA
CDR3aa: CASSPYGPGTSTGELFF; CDR3nt: TGTGCCAGCAGTCCCTACGGTCCAGGGACTAGCACCGGGGAGCTGTTTTTT; v_gene: TRBV7-2; abundance: NA; j_gene: TRBJ2-2; d_gene: TRBD2
CDR3aa: CASSTSGFQGGKLFF; CDR3nt: TGTGCCAGCAGCACCAGTGGGTTCCAGGGTGGAAAACTGTTTTTT; v_gene: TRBV9; abundance: few; j_gene: TRBJ1-4; d_gene: NA
CDR3aa: CASSFPGQRNEQYF; CDR3nt: TGTGCCAGCAGCTTCCCGGGACAGAGAAACGAGCAGTACTTC; v_gene: TRBV7-6; abundance: NA; j_gene: TRBJ2-7; d_gene: TRBD1
CDR3aa: CASDGGLDSGANVLTF; CDR3nt: TGTGCCAGCGACGGGGGGCTGGACTCTGGGGCCAACGTCCTGACTTTC; v_gene: TRBV7-9; abundance: NA; j_gene: TRBJ2-6; d_gene: NA
CDR3aa: CASRQGARYEQYF; CDR3nt: TGTGCCAGTAGACAGGGGGCGCGTTACGAGCAGTACTTC; v_gene: TRBV27; abundance: NA; j_gene: TRBJ2-7; d_gene: TRBD1
CDR3aa: CAWSGGGGGQPQHF; CDR3nt: TGTGCCTGGAGTGGAGGGGGCGGAGGGCAGCCCCAGCATTTT; v_gene: TRBV30; abundance: NA; j_gene: TRBJ1-5; d_gene: TRBD1
CDR3aa: CASSTSGRETSEQFF; CDR3nt: TGCGCCAGCAGCACTAGCGGGAGGGAAACTTCTGAGCAGTTCTTC; v_gene: TRBV5-1; abundance: NA; j_gene: TRBJ2-1; d_gene: TRBD2
CDR3aa: CASGSPLDGREGQNEQFF; CDR3nt: TGTGCTAGTGGTTCCCCCCTTGACGGGCGGGAGGGCCAAAATGAGCAGTTCTTC; v_gene: TRBV12-5; abundance: NA; j_gene: TRBJ2-1; d_gene: TRBD2
CDR3aa: CASRQGSYGYTF; CDR3nt: TGTGCCAGCAGACAGGGAAGCTATGGCTACACCTTC; v_gene: TRBV28; abundance: NA; j_gene: TRBJ1-2; d_gene: NA
CDR3aa: CASKKGQDYGYTF; CDR3nt: TGTGCCAGCAAAAAGGGACAGGACTATGGCTACACCTTC; v_gene: TRBV12-3/TRBV12-4; abundance: once; j_gene: TRBJ1-2; d_gene: TRBD1
CDR3aa: CASSLLDPSSYNEQFF; CDR3nt: TGTGCCAGCAGCTTACTAGACCCGAGCTCCTACAATGAGCAGTTCTTC; v_gene: TRBV7-9; abundance: NA; j_gene: TRBJ2-1; d_gene: NA
CDR3aa: CASSQAPGSLNIQYF; CDR3nt: TGCGCCAGCAGCCAAGCCCCGGGGTCCTTAAACATTCAGTACTTC; v_gene: TRBV4-1; abundance: NA; j_gene: TRBJ2-4; d_gene: NA
CDR3aa: CASAPPDYGYTF; CDR3nt: TGTGCTAGTGCCCCGCCGGACTATGGCTACACCTTC; v_gene: TRBV12-5; abundance: NA; j_gene: TRBJ1-2; d_gene: NA
CDR3aa: CASSFTGRDNEQFF; CDR3nt: TGTGCCAGCAGCTTCACCGGGAGGGACAATGAGCAGTTCTTC; v_gene: TRBV11-2; abundance: few; j_gene: TRBJ2-1; d_gene: TRBD2
CDR3aa: CAISESQNQPQHF; CDR3nt: TGTGCCATCAGTGAGTCGCAGAATCAGCCCCAGCATTTT; v_gene: TRBV10-3; abundance: NA; j_gene: TRBJ1-5; d_gene: NA
CDR3aa: CASSSSGTSGDTQYF; CDR3nt: TGCGCCAGCAGTTCTAGCGGGACTTCAGGAGATACGCAGTATTTT; v_gene: TRBV10-1; abundance: NA; j_gene: TRBJ2-3; d_gene: TRBD2
CDR3aa: CASSSRTSYEQYF; CDR3nt: TGTGCCAGCAGTTCAAGGACTAGCTACGAGCAGTACTTC; v_gene: TRBV28; abundance: once; j_gene: TRBJ2-7; d_gene: TRBD2
CDR3aa: CASRFDRELNSPLHF; CDR3nt: TGTGCCAGCAGGTTCGACAGGGAACTGAATTCACCCCTCCACTTT; v_gene: TRBV5-6; abundance: few; j_gene: TRBJ1-6; d_gene: TRBD1
CDR3aa: CASSLAGRAVTEQFF; CDR3nt: TGTGCTAGCAGCTTAGCTGGGAGGGCGGTTACTGAGCAGTTCTTC; v_gene: TRBV7-7; abundance: NA; j_gene: TRBJ2-1; d_gene: TRBD2
CDR3aa: CASSPRGTGRGEKLFF; CDR3nt: TGTGCCAGCAGCCCCCGGGGGACGGGAAGGGGAGAAAAACTGTTTTTT; v_gene: TRBV5-5; abundance: NA; j_gene: TRBJ1-4; d_gene: NA
CDR3aa: CASSLLASGRVADTQYF; CDR3nt: TGCGCCAGCAGCTTGCTTGCTAGCGGGAGGGTGGCAGATACGCAGTATTTT; v_gene: TRBV5-1; abundance: NA; j_gene: TRBJ2-3; d_gene: TRBD2
CDR3aa: CASSLAPGGLGETQYF; CDR3nt: TGTGCCAGCAGCTTAGCGCCGGGAGGGCTGGGGGAGACCCAGTACTTC; v_gene: TRBV7-6; abundance: once; j_gene: TRBJ2-5; d_gene: TRBD2
CDR3aa: CATSLRGGADTQYF; CDR3nt: TGTGCCACCAGTCTGAGGGGGGGCGCAGATACGCAGTATTTT; v_gene: TRBV24-1; abundance: NA; j_gene: TRBJ2-3; d_gene: NA
CDR3aa: CASSLVGGVHNEQFF; CDR3nt: TGTGCCAGCAGCCTGGTCGGGGGGGTCCACAATGAGCAGTTCTTC; v_gene: TRBV16; abundance: NA; j_gene: TRBJ2-1; d_gene: TRBD2
CDR3aa: CASSKSGGSSYNEQFF; CDR3nt: TGTGCCAGCAGCAAGAGCGGGGGCAGCTCCTACAATGAGCAGTTCTTC; v_gene: TRBV11-2; abundance: NA; j_gene: TRBJ2-1; d_gene: TRBD2
CDR3aa: CAARQGAGYGYTF; CDR3nt: TGTGCCGCCCGACAGGGGGCTGGCTATGGCTACACCTTC; v_gene: TRBV28; abundance: NA; j_gene: TRBJ1-2; d_gene: TRBD1
CDR3aa: CASSAVTSTGVYEQYF; CDR3nt: TGTGCCAGCAGCGCAGTAACGTCGACAGGAGTCTACGAGCAGTACTTC; v_gene: TRBV11-2; abundance: NA; j_gene: TRBJ2-7; d_gene: NA